This paragraph reports one TCR beta chain. The CDR3 length is 16 residues. V shed 4 bases, J shed 4 bases, and the junction held 9 bases outside the gene matches. The germline CDR1 and CDR2 sequences are SGHRS and YFSETQ. This entry belongs to a study of blood T cell repertoires in COVID-19. Authors' data handling: Amplification of reference gene primers provided the estimated nucleated cell counts. Sequencing used immunoSEQ multiplex PCR; TCRdb keeps in-frame clones, though not all of them. V, J and clone size derive from that table, while D and trimming were established from the DNA sequence. The table lists 75,000 or so clones, around four fifths of them singletons.

The specimen sequenced was peripheral blood. This rearrangement joins TRBV5-1 to TRBJ2-1; 9 bases are shared with TRBD1. The clonotype comes from a woman aged 80 or over with acute or convalescent COVID-19. CDR3 DNA: TGCGCCAGCAGCCCTAACACAGGGGGCTTATACAATGAGCAGTTCTTC. It codes for CASSPNTGGLYNEQFF.